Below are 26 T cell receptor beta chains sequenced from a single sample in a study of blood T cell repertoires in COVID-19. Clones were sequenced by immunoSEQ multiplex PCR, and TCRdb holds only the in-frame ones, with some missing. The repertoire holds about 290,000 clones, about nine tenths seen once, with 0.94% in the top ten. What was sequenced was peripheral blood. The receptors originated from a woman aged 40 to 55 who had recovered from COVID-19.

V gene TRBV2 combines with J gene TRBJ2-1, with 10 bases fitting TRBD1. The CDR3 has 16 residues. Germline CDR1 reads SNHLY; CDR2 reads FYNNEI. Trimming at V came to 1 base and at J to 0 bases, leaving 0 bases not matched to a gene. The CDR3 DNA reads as TGTGCCAGCAGTGAAGGGACAGGGGGCTCCTACAATGAGCAGTTCTTC. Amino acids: CASSEGTGGSYNEQFF.

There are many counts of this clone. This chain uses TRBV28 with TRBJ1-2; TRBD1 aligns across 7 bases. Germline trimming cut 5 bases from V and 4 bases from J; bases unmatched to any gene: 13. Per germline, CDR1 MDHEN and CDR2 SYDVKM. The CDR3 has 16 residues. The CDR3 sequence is CASSNPPSGQSYGYTF. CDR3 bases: TGTGCCAGCAGTAACCCACCATCGGGACAGTCCTATGGCTACACCTTC.

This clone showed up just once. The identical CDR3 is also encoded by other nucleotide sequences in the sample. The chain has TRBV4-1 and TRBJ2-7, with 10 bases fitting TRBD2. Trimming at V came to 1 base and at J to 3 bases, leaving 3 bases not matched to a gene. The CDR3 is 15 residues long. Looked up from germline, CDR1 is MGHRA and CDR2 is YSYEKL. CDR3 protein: CASSQGLAGVYEQYF. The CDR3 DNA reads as TGCGCCAGCAGCCAAGGGCTAGCGGGAGTCTACGAGCAGTACTTC.

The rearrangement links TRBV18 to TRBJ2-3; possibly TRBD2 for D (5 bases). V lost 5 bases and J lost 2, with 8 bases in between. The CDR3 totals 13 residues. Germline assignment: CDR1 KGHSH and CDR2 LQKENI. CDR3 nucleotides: TGTGCCAGCTCATCGGGAAACACAGATACGCAGTATTTT. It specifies CASSSGNTDTQYF.

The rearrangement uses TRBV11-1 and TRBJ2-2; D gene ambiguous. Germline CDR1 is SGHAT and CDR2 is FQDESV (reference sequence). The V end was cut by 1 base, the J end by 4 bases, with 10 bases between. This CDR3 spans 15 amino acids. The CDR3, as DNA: TGTGCCAGCAGCTTAGGGTTGGTCGGCACCGGGGAGCTGTTTTTT. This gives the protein CASSLGLVGTGELFF.

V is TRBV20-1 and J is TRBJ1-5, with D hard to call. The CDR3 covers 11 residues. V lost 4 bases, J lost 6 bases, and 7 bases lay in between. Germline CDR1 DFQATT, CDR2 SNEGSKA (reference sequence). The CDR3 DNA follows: TGCAGTGCTACCTCGGGTCAGCCCCAGCATTTT. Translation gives CSATSGQPQHF.

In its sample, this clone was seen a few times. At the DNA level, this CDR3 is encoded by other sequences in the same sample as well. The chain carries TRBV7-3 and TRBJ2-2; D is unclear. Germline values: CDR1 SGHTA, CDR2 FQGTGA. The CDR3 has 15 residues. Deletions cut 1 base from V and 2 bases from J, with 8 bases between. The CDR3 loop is CASSLNTGNTGELFF. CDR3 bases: TGTGCCAGCAGCTTAAATACGGGTAACACCGGGGAGCTGTTTTTT. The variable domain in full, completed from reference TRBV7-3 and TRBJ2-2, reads GAGVSQTPSNKVTEKGKYVELRCDPISGHTALYWYRQSLGQGPEFLIYFQGTGAADDSGLPNDRFFAVRPEGSVSTLKIQRTERGDSAVYLCASSLNTGNTGELFFGEGSRLTVL.

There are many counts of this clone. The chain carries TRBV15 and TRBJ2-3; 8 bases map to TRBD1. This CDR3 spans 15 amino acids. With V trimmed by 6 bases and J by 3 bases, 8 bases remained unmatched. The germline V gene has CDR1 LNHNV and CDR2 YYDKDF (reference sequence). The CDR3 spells CATRSRRTGTDTQYF. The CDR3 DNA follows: TGTGCCACCAGATCACGCAGGACAGGGACAGATACGCAGTATTTT.

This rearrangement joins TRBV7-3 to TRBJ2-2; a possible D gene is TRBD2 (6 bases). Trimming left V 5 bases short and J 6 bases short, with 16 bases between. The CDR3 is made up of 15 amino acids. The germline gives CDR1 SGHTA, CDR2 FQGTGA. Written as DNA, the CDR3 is TGTGCCAGCAGCCCGCAGGGTGGAGGGCCCGGGGAGCTGTTTTTT. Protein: CASSPQGGGPGELFF.

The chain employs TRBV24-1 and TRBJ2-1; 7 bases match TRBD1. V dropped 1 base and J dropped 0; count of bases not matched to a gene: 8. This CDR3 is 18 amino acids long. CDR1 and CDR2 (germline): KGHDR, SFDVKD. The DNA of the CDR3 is TGTGCCACCAGTGATTTTAGTGGGGGACAGAGCTCCTACAATGAGCAGTTCTTC. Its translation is CATSDFSGGQSSYNEQFF.

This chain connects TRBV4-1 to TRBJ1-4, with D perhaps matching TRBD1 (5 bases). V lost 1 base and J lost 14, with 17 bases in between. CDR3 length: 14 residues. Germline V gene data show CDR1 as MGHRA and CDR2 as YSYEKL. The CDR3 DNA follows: TGCGCCAGCAGCCAAGGGAAGGGGCCCGAAGGGCTGTTTTTT. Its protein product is CASSQGKGPEGLFF.

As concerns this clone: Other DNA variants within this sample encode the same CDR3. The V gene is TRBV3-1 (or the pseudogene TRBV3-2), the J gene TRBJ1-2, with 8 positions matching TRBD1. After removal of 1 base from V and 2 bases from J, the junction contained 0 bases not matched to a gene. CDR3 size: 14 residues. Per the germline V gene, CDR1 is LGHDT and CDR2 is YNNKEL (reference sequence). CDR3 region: CASSQGTGNYGYTF. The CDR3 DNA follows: TGTGCCAGCAGCCAAGGGACAGGGAACTATGGCTACACCTTC.

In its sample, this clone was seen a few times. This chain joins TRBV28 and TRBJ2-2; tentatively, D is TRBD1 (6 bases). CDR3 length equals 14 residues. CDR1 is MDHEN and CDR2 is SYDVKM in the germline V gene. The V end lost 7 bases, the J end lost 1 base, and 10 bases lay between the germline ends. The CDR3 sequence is CASIEQGNTGELFF. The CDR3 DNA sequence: TGTGCCAGCATAGAACAGGGGAACACCGGGGAGCTGTTTTTT.

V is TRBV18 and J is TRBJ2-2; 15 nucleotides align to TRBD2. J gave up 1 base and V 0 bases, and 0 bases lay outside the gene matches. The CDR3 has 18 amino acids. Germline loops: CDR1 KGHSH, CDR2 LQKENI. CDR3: CASSPPGLAGGNTGELFF. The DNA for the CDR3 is TGTGCCAGCTCACCACCGGGACTAGCGGGAGGGAACACCGGGGAGCTGTTTTTT.

The CDR3 DNA reads as TGTGCCAGCAGCGGGCTAGAGGTGGGGCCCAATGAGCAGTTCTTC. Its translation is CASSGLEVGPNEQFF. The chain couples TRBV9 to TRBJ2-1, with a weak D call TRBD1 (5 bases). V was pared by 3 bases and J by 6 bases, with 16 bases between. The germline CDR1 and CDR2 sequences are SGDLS and YYNGEE. CDR3 length equals 15 residues.

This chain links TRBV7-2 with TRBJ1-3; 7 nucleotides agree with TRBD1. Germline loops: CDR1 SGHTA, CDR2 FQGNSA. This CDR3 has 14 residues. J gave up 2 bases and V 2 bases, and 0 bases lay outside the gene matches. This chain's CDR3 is CASSLQGAGNTIYF. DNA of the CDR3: TGTGCCAGCAGCTTACAGGGGGCTGGAAACACCATATATTTT.

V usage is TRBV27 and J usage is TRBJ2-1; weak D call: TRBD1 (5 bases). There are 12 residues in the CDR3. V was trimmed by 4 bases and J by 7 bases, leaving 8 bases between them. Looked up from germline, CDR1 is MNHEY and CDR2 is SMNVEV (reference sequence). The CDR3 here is CASSSDSNEQFF. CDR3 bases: TGTGCCAGCAGTTCCGACAGTAATGAGCAGTTCTTC.

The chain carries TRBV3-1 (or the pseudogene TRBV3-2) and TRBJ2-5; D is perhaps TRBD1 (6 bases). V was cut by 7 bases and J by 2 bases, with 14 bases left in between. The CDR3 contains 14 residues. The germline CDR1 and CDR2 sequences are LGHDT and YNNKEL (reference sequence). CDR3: CASNRDKEQETQYF. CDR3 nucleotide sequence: TGTGCCAGCAACCGGGACAAAGAACAAGAGACCCAGTACTTC.

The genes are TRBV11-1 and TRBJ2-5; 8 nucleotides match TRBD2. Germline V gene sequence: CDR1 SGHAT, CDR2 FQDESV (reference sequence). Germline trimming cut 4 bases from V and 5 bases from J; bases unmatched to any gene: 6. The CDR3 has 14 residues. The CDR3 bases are TGTGCCAGCAGCTCGGGACTAGGAGCGGAGACCCAGTACTTC. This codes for CASSSGLGAETQYF.

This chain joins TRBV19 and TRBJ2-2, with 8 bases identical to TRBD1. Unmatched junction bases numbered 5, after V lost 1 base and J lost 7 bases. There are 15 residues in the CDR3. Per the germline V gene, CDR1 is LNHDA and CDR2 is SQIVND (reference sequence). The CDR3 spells CASSIGQGADGELFF. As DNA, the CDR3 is TGTGCCAGTAGTATAGGCCAGGGGGCTGACGGGGAGCTGTTTTTT.

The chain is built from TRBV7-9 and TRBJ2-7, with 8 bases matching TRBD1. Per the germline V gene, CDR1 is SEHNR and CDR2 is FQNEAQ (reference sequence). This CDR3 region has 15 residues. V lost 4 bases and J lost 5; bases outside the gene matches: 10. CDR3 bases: TGTGCCAGCAGCTCCGGACAGGGTGGATTCAACGAGCAGTACTTC. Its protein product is CASSSGQGGFNEQYF.

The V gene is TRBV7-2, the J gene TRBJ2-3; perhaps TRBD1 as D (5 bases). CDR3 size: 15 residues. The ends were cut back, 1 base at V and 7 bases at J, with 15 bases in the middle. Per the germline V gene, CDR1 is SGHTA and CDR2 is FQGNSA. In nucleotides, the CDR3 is TGTGCCAGCAGCTTAGGTCTCTCCCCAGGGCATACGCAGTATTTT. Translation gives CASSLGLSPGHTQYF.

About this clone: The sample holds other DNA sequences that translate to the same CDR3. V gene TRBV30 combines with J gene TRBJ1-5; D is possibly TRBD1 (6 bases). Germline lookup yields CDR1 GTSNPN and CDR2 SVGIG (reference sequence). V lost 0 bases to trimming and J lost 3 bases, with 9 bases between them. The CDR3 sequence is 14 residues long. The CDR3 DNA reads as TGTGCCTGGAGTGTTACAGGGCCCAATCAGCCCCAGCATTTT. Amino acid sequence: CAWSVTGPNQPQHF.

CDR3 in amino acids: CASKLTGGFDEQYF. The CDR3 DNA reads as TGTGCCAGCAAGCTTACGGGAGGGTTCGACGAGCAGTACTTC. This chain connects TRBV27 to TRBJ2-7; TRBD2 matches at 8 bases. This CDR3 spans 14 amino acids. Trimming took 7 bases from V and 5 from J; bases not matched to a gene: 10. Germline CDR1 is MNHEY and CDR2 is SMNVEV (reference sequence).

CDR3 nucleotide sequence: TGTGCCATCAGAGGATACGGGACAGATACGCAGTATTTT. Translated, it gives CAIRGYGTDTQYF. J is TRBJ2-3 and V is TRBV10-3; D call uncertain. This CDR3 spans 13 amino acids. Germline lookup yields CDR1 ENHRY and CDR2 SYGVKD. Deletions cut 6 bases from V and 3 bases from J, with 10 bases between.

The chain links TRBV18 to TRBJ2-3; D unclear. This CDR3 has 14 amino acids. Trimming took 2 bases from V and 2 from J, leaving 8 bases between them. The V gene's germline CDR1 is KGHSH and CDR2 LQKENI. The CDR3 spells CASSPIQNTDTQYF. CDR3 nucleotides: TGTGCCAGCTCACCAATACAAAACACAGATACGCAGTATTTT.